These T cell receptor beta chains were read from a single sample in a study of T cells in Graves' hyperthyroidism and ophthalmopathy. TCRdb independently ran MiXCR on the multiplex PCR reads; one entry per CDR3 protein. Of about 49,000 distinct CDR3 sequences in the sample, roughly 56% are singletons; the top ten hold 30% to 40%. Sequencing was done on a sample of peripheral blood or thyroid tissue (not recorded which). These receptors were obtained from a man younger than 35 with Graves' hyperthyroidism. Both conserved end residues are part of each CDR3. Fields, in order: V gene, clone size, D gene, J gene, CDR3 protein, CDR3 DNA. D genes are given only for firm matches. For some rows the clone size is stated as once, few or many, or as a class when expanded; others skip it.

v_call: TRBV20-1
clone_size: NA
d_call: NA
j_call: TRBJ2-6
cdr3_aa: CSAPGQGKEGANVLTF
cdr3_nt: TGCAGTGCACCCGGCCAGGGAAAAGAGGGGGCCAACGTCCTGACTTTC

v_call: TRBV7-6
clone_size: NA
d_call: TRBD2
j_call: TRBJ2-7
cdr3_aa: CASSPQASGSREQYF
cdr3_nt: TGTGCCAGCAGCCCCCAGGCTAGCGGGAGTCGAGAGCAGTACTTC

v_call: TRBV2
clone_size: NA
d_call: NA
j_call: TRBJ2-7
cdr3_aa: CTSSFSVSEQYF
cdr3_nt: TGTACCAGCAGTTTCAGCGTCTCCGAGCAGTACTTC

v_call: TRBV28
clone_size: many
d_call: NA
j_call: TRBJ2-7
cdr3_aa: CASSPTPNMAYEQYF
cdr3_nt: TGTGCCAGCAGCCCAACCCCGAACATGGCCTACGAGCAGTACTTC

v_call: TRBV7-7
clone_size: NA
d_call: TRBD1
j_call: TRBJ1-2
cdr3_aa: CASSKTRDRGYYGYTF
cdr3_nt: TGTGCCAGCAGCAAAACCCGGGACAGGGGATACTATGGCTACACCTTC

v_call: TRBV7-2
clone_size: NA
d_call: NA
j_call: TRBJ1-2
cdr3_aa: CASSLVRGAQSGYTF
cdr3_nt: TGTGCCAGCAGCTTAGTGCGGGGGGCGCAGTCTGGCTACACCTTC

v_call: TRBV7-9
clone_size: NA
d_call: NA
j_call: TRBJ1-2
cdr3_aa: CASSLARQNSYGYTF
cdr3_nt: TGTGCCAGCAGCTTAGCAAGGCAAAATAGCTATGGCTACACCTTC

v_call: TRBV7-3
clone_size: few
d_call: NA
j_call: TRBJ1-1
cdr3_aa: CASSSGGWNTEAFF
cdr3_nt: TGTGCCAGCAGCTCAGGAGGTTGGAACACTGAAGCTTTCTTT

v_call: TRBV5-1
clone_size: many
d_call: NA
j_call: TRBJ2-7
cdr3_aa: CASSSGPYWGYEQYF
cdr3_nt: TGCGCCAGCAGCTCCGGACCCTACTGGGGCTACGAGCAGTACTTC

v_call: TRBV7-9
clone_size: NA
d_call: NA
j_call: TRBJ2-5
cdr3_aa: CASSWSQETQYF
cdr3_nt: TGTGCCAGCAGCTGGAGCCAAGAGACCCAGTACTTC

v_call: TRBV20-1
clone_size: few
d_call: TRBD2
j_call: TRBJ2-7
cdr3_aa: CSASEPGTSGSSEQYF
cdr3_nt: TGCAGTGCTAGTGAACCCGGGACTAGCGGGAGTAGTGAGCAGTACTTC

v_call: TRBV2
clone_size: NA
d_call: NA
j_call: TRBJ1-3
cdr3_aa: CASLPGTSGNTIYF
cdr3_nt: TGTGCCAGCCTTCCAGGCACCTCTGGAAACACCATATATTTT

v_call: TRBV10-3
clone_size: few
d_call: NA
j_call: TRBJ1-3
cdr3_aa: CAIRHYSGNTIYF
cdr3_nt: TGTGCCATCAGGCACTACTCTGGAAACACCATATATTTT

v_call: TRBV20-1
clone_size: NA
d_call: NA
j_call: TRBJ2-5
cdr3_aa: CSARRLTETQYF
cdr3_nt: TGCAGTGCTAGGCGACTTACAGAGACCCAGTACTTC

v_call: TRBV20-1
clone_size: NA
d_call: NA
j_call: TRBJ1-1
cdr3_aa: CSAERAPGDTEAFF
cdr3_nt: TGCAGTGCTGAACGGGCACCTGGGGACACTGAAGCTTTCTTT

v_call: TRBV9
clone_size: few
d_call: NA
j_call: TRBJ2-5
cdr3_aa: CASSDTQGETQYF
cdr3_nt: TGTGCCAGCAGCGATACACAGGGAGAGACCCAGTACTTC

v_call: TRBV20-1
clone_size: NA
d_call: TRBD1
j_call: TRBJ1-1
cdr3_aa: CSASGQEGSEAFF
cdr3_nt: TGCAGTGCTTCGGGACAGGAGGGGTCTGAAGCTTTCTTT

v_call: TRBV25-1
clone_size: NA
d_call: NA
j_call: TRBJ1-6
cdr3_aa: CASSELMWDSPLHF
cdr3_nt: TGTGCCAGCAGTGAATTGATGTGGGATTCACCCCTCCACTTT

v_call: TRBV10-3
clone_size: once
d_call: NA
j_call: TRBJ1-6
cdr3_aa: CAISESTGETSPLHF
cdr3_nt: TGTGCCATCAGTGAGTCGACGGGGGAAACCTCACCCCTCCACTTT

v_call: TRBV24-1
clone_size: many
d_call: NA
j_call: TRBJ1-2
cdr3_aa: CATSDTGRLLDYTF
cdr3_nt: TGTGCCACCAGTGATACGGGTAGGCTCTTGGACTACACCTTC

v_call: TRBV20-1
clone_size: NA
d_call: TRBD2
j_call: TRBJ2-7
cdr3_aa: CSAQGTSGSSEQYF
cdr3_nt: TGCAGTGCTCAGGGGACTAGCGGGAGTAGTGAGCAGTACTTC

v_call: TRBV12-3/TRBV12-4
clone_size: once
d_call: NA
j_call: TRBJ1-6
cdr3_aa: CASSPHNSPLHF
cdr3_nt: TGTGCCAGCAGCCCCCATAATTCACCCCTCCACTTT

v_call: TRBV7-3
clone_size: NA
d_call: TRBD1
j_call: TRBJ2-5
cdr3_aa: CASSGGQGMYQETQYF
cdr3_nt: TGTGCCAGCAGCGGGGGACAGGGAATGTACCAAGAGACCCAGTACTTC

v_call: TRBV4-2
clone_size: many
d_call: TRBD1
j_call: TRBJ2-7
cdr3_aa: CASSQDKETGVPYEQYF
cdr3_nt: TGTGCCAGCAGCCAAGATAAGGAGACAGGGGTACCCTACGAGCAGTACTTC

v_call: TRBV15
clone_size: once
d_call: NA
j_call: TRBJ1-5
cdr3_aa: CATSRDQGGIGPQHF
cdr3_nt: TGTGCCACCAGCAGAGATCAAGGGGGTATCGGGCCCCAGCATTTT

v_call: TRBV27
clone_size: many
d_call: NA
j_call: TRBJ1-1
cdr3_aa: CASSLSVDTEAFF
cdr3_nt: TGTGCCAGCAGTTTATCCGTAGACACTGAAGCTTTCTTT

v_call: TRBV18
clone_size: few
d_call: NA
j_call: TRBJ1-1
cdr3_aa: CASSPGGLTEAFF
cdr3_nt: TGTGCCAGCTCACCAGGGGGTTTGACTGAAGCTTTCTTT

v_call: TRBV11-2
clone_size: many
d_call: NA
j_call: TRBJ2-6
cdr3_aa: CASSLMHSGANVLTF
cdr3_nt: TGTGCCAGCAGCTTAATGCACTCTGGGGCCAACGTCCTGACTTTC

v_call: TRBV7-9
clone_size: many
d_call: NA
j_call: TRBJ2-2
cdr3_aa: CASTLDSTLPGELFF
cdr3_nt: TGTGCCAGCACCCTAGACAGTACCCTCCCCGGGGAGCTGTTTTTT

v_call: TRBV7-2
clone_size: NA
d_call: NA
j_call: TRBJ2-5
cdr3_aa: CASSLGIQRETQYF
cdr3_nt: TGTGCCAGCAGCTTAGGAATACAACGGGAGACCCAGTACTTC

v_call: TRBV7-2
clone_size: NA
d_call: TRBD2
j_call: TRBJ2-7
cdr3_aa: CASSYGLAGDFSYEQYF
cdr3_nt: TGTGCCAGCAGCTACGGACTAGCGGGAGACTTCTCCTACGAGCAGTACTTC

v_call: TRBV20-1
clone_size: NA
d_call: NA
j_call: TRBJ1-1
cdr3_aa: CSARVTGANTEAFF
cdr3_nt: TGCAGTGCTAGAGTTACAGGAGCGAACACTGAAGCTTTCTTT

v_call: TRBV7-3
clone_size: many
d_call: NA
j_call: TRBJ2-3
cdr3_aa: CASSLNSWDTQYF
cdr3_nt: TGTGCCAGCAGCTTAAACTCATGGGATACGCAGTATTTT

v_call: TRBV14
clone_size: many
d_call: NA
j_call: TRBJ1-5
cdr3_aa: CASSQERDQPQHF
cdr3_nt: TGTGCCAGCAGCCAAGAGAGAGATCAGCCCCAGCATTTT

v_call: TRBV20-1
clone_size: NA
d_call: TRBD1
j_call: TRBJ1-5
cdr3_aa: CSAPDRVARGQPQHF
cdr3_nt: TGCAGTGCGCCGGACAGGGTTGCCCGTGGTCAGCCCCAGCATTTT

v_call: TRBV29-1
clone_size: NA
d_call: NA
j_call: TRBJ2-7
cdr3_aa: CSLDNHEQYF
cdr3_nt: TGCAGCTTAGATAACCACGAGCAGTACTTC

v_call: TRBV7-9
clone_size: NA
d_call: NA
j_call: TRBJ1-6
cdr3_aa: CASSLVSGPRGASAPLHF
cdr3_nt: TGTGCCAGCAGCTTAGTGTCAGGTCCGCGTGGGGCATCGGCACCCCTCCACTTT

v_call: TRBV7-2
clone_size: medium-sized
d_call: NA
j_call: TRBJ2-5
cdr3_aa: CASSQGYGAQYF
cdr3_nt: TGTGCCAGCAGCCAGGGGTATGGGGCCCAGTACTTC

v_call: TRBV7-2
clone_size: many
d_call: TRBD1
j_call: TRBJ2-7
cdr3_aa: CASSIGTGGRLEQYF
cdr3_nt: TGTGCCAGCAGCATCGGGACAGGTGGTCGCTTGGAGCAGTACTTC

v_call: TRBV7-9
clone_size: NA
d_call: TRBD1
j_call: TRBJ1-6
cdr3_aa: CASSPQGAFGNSPLHF
cdr3_nt: TGTGCCAGCAGCCCTCAGGGGGCATTTGGGAATTCACCCCTCCACTTT